Reported below is one TCR beta chain. This sample was included in a study of early T cells in non-severe SARS-CoV-2 infection. Study background: RNA in bulk from unsorted whole blood was sequenced, and chains were unpaired.

The library protocol tagged individual cDNA molecules with unique molecular identifiers. TCRdb recomputed calls from the 5' RACE reads with MiXCR, one row per CDR3 protein. The data show approximately 98,000 distinct CDR3 sequences, roughly an eighth seen once. The sample was whole blood. The sequence came from an adult who was a healthcare worker with PCR-confirmed SARS-CoV-2 infection or an uninfected control (not recorded which).

Here the CDR3 reads CASSQLASGRAGEQYF. The CDR3 DNA sequence: TGTGCCAGCAGCCAACTGGCTAGCGGGAGGGCCGGGGAGCAGTACTTC. This chain links TRBV3-1 with TRBJ2-7, with 12 bases aligning to TRBD2. The length of the CDR3 is 16 residues. With V trimmed by 2 bases and J by 7 bases, 9 bases remained unmatched. Germline loops: CDR1 LGHDT, CDR2 YNNKEL (reference sequence).